Each of the 14 T cell receptor beta chains below was sequenced from the same sample in a study of graft-versus-host responses after intestinal transplantation. These TCRs' antigens remain unknown. The table came from immunoSEQ multiplex PCR; TCRdb's copy has only in-frame clones and leaves some out. The sample holds 85,000 to 90,000 clones, around 93% seen once. The sequencing here drew on unstimulated CD4+ T cells sorted from spleen or lymph node cells, taken before transplant. These receptors were collected from a human donor who was the organ donor for an intestinal transplant.

In its sample, this clone was seen once. This chain joins TRBV19 and TRBJ2-1, with 15 bases fitting TRBD2. With V trimmed by 10 bases and J by 8 bases, 18 bases remained unmatched. CDR1 and CDR2 (germline): LNHDA, SQIVND (reference sequence). This CDR3 region has 18 residues. The CDR3 bases are TGTGCCACCGGACCCTTTAGGACTAGCGGGAGGGTTAGCGATGAGCAGTTCTTC. Residues: CATGPFRTSGRVSDEQFF.

This clone was observed once. This chain connects TRBV9 to TRBJ1-6; D remains unclear. Per germline, CDR1 SGDLS and CDR2 YYNGEE. Trimming pared 6 bases from V and 2 bases from J, leaving 12 bases between. CDR3 length equals 15 residues. The CDR3 protein is CASIRGNPYNSPLHF. CDR3 DNA sequence: TGTGCCAGCATTAGAGGGAACCCCTATAATTCACCCCTCCACTTT.

The chain joins TRBV29-1 to TRBJ2-1; D unresolved. Trimming removed 6 bases from V and 3 bases from J, with 15 bases in between. The CDR3 consists of 14 residues. Germline V gene sequence: CDR1 SQVTM, CDR2 ANQGSEA. In nucleotides, the CDR3 is TGCAGCGTAGTGGCTGTCTTTCGCTACAATGAGCAGTTCTTC. Its translation is CSVVAVFRYNEQFF.

The chain combines TRBV19 with TRBJ1-5; 7 bases line up with TRBD1. Germline lookup yields CDR1 LNHDA and CDR2 SQIVND (reference sequence). V lost 10 bases and J lost 4; bases outside the gene matches: 7. The length of the CDR3 is 13 residues. The CDR3 is CATRGQENQPQHF. CDR3 DNA: TGTGCCACTAGAGGACAGGAGAATCAGCCCCAGCATTTT.

The DNA for the CDR3 is TGTGCCAGCAGTTACTCGGCGGCGGAAAACGAGCAGTACTTC. It yields the protein CASSYSAAENEQYF. The J gene is TRBJ2-7, the V gene TRBV6-5; D unresolved. Germline CDR1 MNHEY, CDR2 SVGAGI. V was pared by 0 bases and J by 5 bases, with 11 bases between. CDR3 length: 14 residues.

The gene calls are TRBV2 and TRBJ1-1; the D gene is possibly TRBD1 (5 bases). Germline V gives CDR1 SNHLY, CDR2 FYNNEI. The CDR3 totals 13 residues. Trimming removed 7 bases at V and 1 base at J, with 10 bases between. The chain's CDR3 is CASTDDRNTEAFF. The CDR3 region has the DNA TGTGCCAGCACAGACGACAGGAACACTGAAGCTTTCTTT.

This clone was counted once. V is TRBV29-1 and J is TRBJ1-2, with D possibly TRBD1 on 5 matching bases. V was shortened by 4 bases and J by 8 bases, with 11 bases between the two germline ends. Germline loops: CDR1 SQVTM, CDR2 ANQGSEA. CDR3 size: 11 residues. CDR3 coding DNA: TGCAGCGTTGGGCAGGGTGACGGCTACACCTTC. Its protein is CSVGQGDGYTF.

This sequence joins TRBV19 and TRBJ2-1; TRBD1 is a possible D gene (7 bases). The V end lost 3 bases, the J end lost 5 bases, and 14 bases lay between the germline ends. Per germline, CDR1 LNHDA and CDR2 SQIVND (reference sequence). This CDR3 spans 15 amino acids. CDR3 protein: CASSMEGALDNEQFF. The CDR3, as DNA: TGTGCCAGTAGTATGGAGGGGGCGCTGGACAATGAGCAGTTCTTC.

The rearrangement links TRBV19 to TRBJ1-1; 12 bases are shared with TRBD1. Germline CDR1 is LNHDA and CDR2 is SQIVND (reference sequence). The ends lost 10 bases at V and 6 bases at J; junction bases unmatched: 9. This CDR3 has 14 amino acids. The CDR3 region is CATIRDRGLPEAFF. The CDR3 bases are TGTGCCACCATACGGGACAGGGGGCTTCCTGAAGCTTTCTTT. Supplemented by reference TRBV19 and TRBJ1-1, the full variable domain reads DGGITQSPKYLFRKEGQNVTLSCEQNLNHDAMYWYRQDPGQGLRLIYYSQIVNDFQKGDIAEGYSVSREKKESFPLTVTSAQKNPTAFYLCATIRDRGLPEAFFGQGTRLTVV.

This chain joins TRBV5-4 and TRBJ2-1, with 10 bases matching TRBD2. Looked up from germline, CDR1 is SGHNT and CDR2 is YYREEE (reference sequence). J was trimmed by 4 bases and V by 4 bases; bases with no gene match: 17. CDR3 length: 19 residues. The CDR3 reads CASSGAGTSAPGVYNEQFF. CDR3 coding DNA: TGTGCCAGCAGCGGAGCCGGGACTAGCGCCCCAGGGGTTTACAATGAGCAGTTCTTC. The whole variable domain, remainder taken from reference TRBV5-4 and TRBJ2-1, is ETGVTQSPTHLIKTRGQQVTLRCSSQSGHNTVSWYQQALGQGPQFIFQYYREEENGRGNFPPRFSGLQFPNYSSELNVNALELDDSALYLCASSGAGTSAPGVYNEQFFGPGTRLTVL.

This chain connects TRBV13 to TRBJ2-5; perhaps TRBD1 as D (5 bases). The germline V gene has CDR1 PRHDT and CDR2 FYEKMQ (reference sequence). This CDR3 spans 15 amino acids. Deletions cut 5 bases from V and 1 base from J, with 14 bases between. The CDR3 sequence is CASSPYMGPQETQYF. The CDR3 DNA sequence: TGTGCCAGCAGCCCCTATATGGGGCCCCAAGAGACCCAGTACTTC.

The rearrangement joins TRBV9 to TRBJ2-2, with a tentative D call TRBD2 (6 bases). CDR1 SGDLS and CDR2 YYNGEE come from the germline V gene. The germline V and J ends were trimmed by 3 bases and 1 base, with 7 bases remaining between them. This CDR3 comprises 14 residues. In DNA form, the CDR3 reads TGTGCCAGCAGCGCCGGGGGGAACACCGGGGAGCTGTTTTTT. Amino acids: CASSAGGNTGELFF. Full variable domain (rest looked up from reference TRBV9 and TRBJ2-2): DSGVTQTPKHLITATGQRVTLRCSPRSGDLSVYWYQQSLDQGLQFLIQYYNGEERAKGNILERFSAQQFPDLHSELNLSSLELGDSALYFCASSAGGNTGELFFGEGSRLTVL.

The chain uses TRBV11-3 and TRBJ2-1, with 7 nucleotides matching TRBD2. V lost 5 bases and J lost 8; bases outside the gene matches: 12. The CDR3 is 15 amino acids. Germline CDR1 is SGHNT and CDR2 is YENEEA. The chain's CDR3 is CASSGGRSAGDEQFF. As DNA, the CDR3 is TGTGCCAGCAGCGGGGGTCGGAGTGCGGGGGATGAGCAGTTCTTC.

V and J are TRBV11-2 and TRBJ1-4; 8 nucleotides match TRBD1. Germline lookup yields CDR1 SGHAT and CDR2 FQNNGV. The CDR3 sequence is 15 residues long. Germline trimming cut 6 bases from V and 6 bases from J; bases unmatched to any gene: 9. The CDR3 DNA is TGTGCCAGCAGGAAATGGACAGGGAGGGATGAAAAACTGTTTTTT. Its translation: CASRKWTGRDEKLFF.